This entry lists 30 T cell receptor beta chains sequenced from one sample in a study of shared clonotypes between healthy human individuals. CD45RO negativity and positive selection for CCR7 defined naive CD8 cells, a population that excluded terminally differentiated effector memory CD45RA+ cells. Method: immunoSEQ multiplex PCR; TCRdb's copy keeps in-frame clones and lacks some. The table shows around 1,900,000 clones, with just over 90% occurring only once. The specimen was naive CD8+ T cells from PBMCs. The receptors stem from a man aged 18 to 29 in good health. Some clones in this sample may be carry-over from other donors' samples.

The chain joins TRBV18 to TRBJ2-3; 7 bases are a match to TRBD2. Trimming took 3 bases from V and 4 from J; bases not matched to a gene: 13. Looked up from germline, CDR1 is KGHSH and CDR2 is LQKENI. This CDR3 has 17 residues. The CDR3 DNA follows: TGTGCCAGCTCACCCATAACGGGGAGGGTCAACCCAGATACGCAGTATTTT. It codes for CASSPITGRVNPDTQYF.

This chain links TRBV6-4 with TRBJ2-7; no definite D call. The CDR3 loop spans 12 amino acids. Germline CDR1 reads MRHNA; CDR2 reads SNTAGT. V lost 5 bases and J lost 5, with 10 bases in between. The CDR3 sequence: CASSYNGNEQYF. The CDR3 nucleotides read TGTGCCAGCAGTTACAACGGAAACGAGCAGTACTTC.

The rearrangement uses TRBV27 and TRBJ2-7, with a weak D call TRBD2 (6 bases). CDR3 size: 15 residues. Germline-derived CDR1 and CDR2 are MNHEY and SMNVEV (reference sequence). V lost 6 bases and J 1 base, leaving 16 bases between the germline ends. The CDR3 protein is CASRAGTGGSYEQYF. CDR3 nucleotide sequence: TGTGCCAGCAGGGCCGGGACTGGAGGGTCCTACGAGCAGTACTTC.

This clone was counted only a few times. This chain uses TRBV27 with TRBJ1-5; 8 bases line up with TRBD1. Per germline, CDR1 MNHEY and CDR2 SMNVEV (reference sequence). This CDR3 has 14 residues. The trim removed 6 bases at V and 0 bases at J, leaving 1 base unmatched. The CDR3 protein is CASRDRASNQPQHF. The DNA of the CDR3 is TGTGCCAGCAGGGACAGGGCTAGCAATCAGCCCCAGCATTTT.

CDR3 sequence (DNA): TGCGCCAGCAGCCAAGACTACCGGGACAGAGGGAACACTGAAGCTTTCTTT. It is translated as CASSQDYRDRGNTEAFF. This chain connects TRBV4-3 to TRBJ1-1, with 7 bases fitting TRBD1. This CDR3 region has 17 residues. Germline CDR1 LGHNA, CDR2 YSLEER. The V and J ends lost 0 bases and 1 base, in that order; junction bases with no gene match: 8.

This chain connects TRBV7-2 to TRBJ2-1; no reliable D call. Germline values: CDR1 SGHTA, CDR2 FQGNSA. The CDR3 runs to 13 residues. V shed 5 bases and J shed 9 bases, with 14 bases lying between them. The CDR3 is CASSPESRTEQFF. CDR3 sequence (DNA): TGTGCCAGCAGCCCCGAGAGCCGGACTGAGCAGTTCTTC.

In nucleotides, the CDR3 is TGTGCCAGCAGTGGAGCCTTGGGGGGCGCGAAGAAGCTGACCTACAATGAGCAGTTCTTC. It codes for CASSGALGGAKKLTYNEQFF. This sequence joins TRBV6-4 and TRBJ2-1; D is possibly TRBD1 or TRBD2 (6 bases each). Germline lookup yields CDR1 MRHNA and CDR2 SNTAGT. Trimming stripped 4 bases from V and 2 bases from J, with 27 bases between. The length of the CDR3 is 20 residues.

The chain carries TRBV5-5 and TRBJ1-1; D is possibly TRBD1 (5 bases). From germline, CDR1 is SGHKS and CDR2 YYEKEE (reference sequence). Trimming took 5 bases from V and 0 from J, leaving 17 bases between them. The CDR3 covers 16 residues. CDR3 residues: CASRLRGGRVNTEAFF. CDR3 nucleotides: TGTGCCAGCAGATTAAGGGGCGGGAGGGTGAACACTGAAGCTTTCTTT.

J is TRBJ2-7 and V is TRBV2; D perhaps matches TRBD1 (5 bases). The CDR3 contains 15 residues. V was clipped by 5 bases and J by 2 bases, with 16 bases between them. In germline, CDR1 is SNHLY, CDR2 FYNNEI. CDR3 protein: CASSLDTGSAYEQYF. Here the CDR3 DNA reads TGTGCCAGCAGTTTAGACACAGGATCGGCCTACGAGCAGTACTTC.

Notes on this clone: This sequence may be a read error, since a much larger clone differs from it by one base. This sample also contains other DNA sequences that code for the same CDR3. The chain links TRBV7-9 to TRBJ2-2; D ambiguous. The V and J ends lost 5 bases and 3 bases respectively, with 4 bases between them. CDR1 is SEHNR and CDR2 is FQNEAQ in the germline V gene (reference sequence). This CDR3 is 12 amino acids long. The CDR3 region has the DNA TGTGCCAGCAGCGTAGACACCGGGGAGCTGTTTTTT. This encodes CASSVDTGELFF.

This clone was seen only once. Other DNA sequences in the same sample also yield this CDR3. The V gene is TRBV7-9, the J gene TRBJ2-1, with 7 bases matching TRBD1. Germline V gene sequence: CDR1 SEHNR, CDR2 FQNEAQ (reference sequence). Trimming removed 5 bases from V and 7 bases from J; junction bases left unmatched: 2. The CDR3 covers 12 residues. This CDR3 is CASSTQGNEQFF. The CDR3 DNA is TGTGCCAGCAGCACACAGGGGAATGAGCAGTTCTTC.

The rearrangement links TRBV7-9 to TRBJ2-3; 11 nucleotides agree with TRBD2. Looked up from germline, CDR1 is SEHNR and CDR2 is FQNEAQ (reference sequence). This CDR3 region has 16 residues. V lost 2 bases and J lost 4; bases outside the gene matches: 5. As DNA, the CDR3 is TGTGCCAGCAGCTTAACTAGCGGGAGTGTCCCAGATACGCAGTATTTT. Protein: CASSLTSGSVPDTQYF.

This clone has a handful of counts. The CDR3 loop reads CASSLVLAGTDTQYF. The DNA for the CDR3 is TGTGCCAGCAGCTTAGTACTAGCGGGCACAGATACGCAGTATTTT. The chain couples TRBV7-9 to TRBJ2-3, with 8 bases identical to TRBD2. With V trimmed by 1 base and J by 1 base, 1 base remained unmatched. The CDR3 runs 15 residues. Germline V gene data show CDR1 as SEHNR and CDR2 as FQNEAQ (reference sequence).

The J gene is TRBJ2-2, the V gene TRBV28; tentatively, D is TRBD1 or TRBD2 (5 bases each). Germline V gene data show CDR1 as MDHEN and CDR2 as SYDVKM. The CDR3 contains 15 residues. Trimming removed 7 bases at V and 3 bases at J, with 15 bases between. The CDR3 here is CASKTVRDHTGELFF. CDR3 DNA sequence: TGTGCCAGCAAAACCGTCCGGGACCACACCGGGGAGCTGTTTTTT. The full variable domain, with the rest looked up from reference TRBV28 and TRBJ2-2, is DVKVTQSSRYLVKRTGEKVFLECVQDMDHENMFWYRQDPGLGLRLIYFSYDVKMKEKGDIPEGYSVSREKKERFSLILESASTNQTSMYLCASKTVRDHTGELFFGEGSRLTVL.

The chain is built from TRBV9 and TRBJ2-7, with D perhaps matching TRBD1 (6 bases). The CDR3 is 14 amino acids. The germline CDR1 and CDR2 sequences are SGDLS and YYNGEE. The V and J ends lost 3 bases and 2 bases respectively, with 12 bases between them. CDR3 DNA: TGTGCCAGCAGCGCCGACAGGTTCCCCTACGAGCAGTACTTC. Translation gives CASSADRFPYEQYF.

The gene calls are TRBV29-1 and TRBJ2-7; D uncertain. The CDR3 spans 12 residues. CDR1 SQVTM and CDR2 ANQGSEA come from the germline V gene. Trimming stripped 6 bases from V and 1 base from J, with 10 bases between. The CDR3 is CSVFTESYEQYF. For the CDR3, the DNA is TGCAGCGTATTTACTGAATCCTACGAGCAGTACTTC.

The J gene is TRBJ1-5, the V gene TRBV19, with D hard to call. This CDR3 contains 15 residues. Germline loops: CDR1 LNHDA, CDR2 SQIVND (reference sequence). Trimming removed 1 base at V and 5 bases at J, with 12 bases between. The CDR3 DNA is TGTGCCAGTAGTATAGGTGTCGGGTCTTATCAGCCCCAGCATTTT. It encodes CASSIGVGSYQPQHF.

This clone was seen a handful of times. V is TRBV7-3 and J is TRBJ1-2; no definite D call. V shed 4 bases and J shed 6 bases, with 12 bases lying between them. Germline V gene lookup returns CDR1 SGHTA and CDR2 FQGTGA. The CDR3 spans 13 residues. The CDR3 sequence is CASSYWSGDGYTF. The DNA for the CDR3 is TGTGCCAGCAGCTACTGGAGCGGGGATGGCTACACCTTC. Full variable domain (outside the CDR3, taken from reference TRBV7-3 and TRBJ1-2): GAGVSQTPSNKVTEKGKYVELRCDPISGHTALYWYRQSLGQGPEFLIYFQGTGAADDSGLPNDRFFAVRPEGSVSTLKIQRTERGDSAVYLCASSYWSGDGYTFGSGTRLTVV.

Remarks on this clone: The sample has other DNA sequences that encode this CDR3 too. The rearrangement joins TRBV28 to TRBJ2-1; 7 nucleotides align to TRBD1. Germline CDR1 MDHEN, CDR2 SYDVKM. V shed 3 bases and J 0 bases; nucleotides not matched to a gene: 2. CDR3 length: 15 amino acids. This chain's CDR3 is CASSLGTASYNEQFF. In DNA, the CDR3 is TGTGCCAGCAGTTTGGGGACAGCCTCCTACAATGAGCAGTTCTTC.

The chain uses TRBV7-6 and TRBJ1-4; 11 bases are shared with TRBD1. The V gene end was trimmed by 5 bases and the J gene end by 2 bases; junction bases not matched to a gene: 4. The CDR3 consists of 16 residues. Germline lookup yields CDR1 SGHVS and CDR2 FNYEAQ. The CDR3 spells CASSPGTGGTNEKLFF. The CDR3 coding sequence is TGTGCCAGCAGCCCGGGGACAGGGGGGACTAATGAAAAACTGTTTTTT.

This clone has more than one count but fewer than ten. The genes are TRBV19 and TRBJ2-3; D may match TRBD1 or TRBD2 (6 bases each). This CDR3 comprises 10 residues. Trimming took 11 bases from V and 6 from J, leaving 9 bases between them. Germline V gene lookup returns CDR1 LNHDA and CDR2 SQIVND (reference sequence). CDR3 region: CARRGDTQYF. The CDR3 bases are TGTGCCCGGAGGGGGGATACGCAGTATTTT.

J is TRBJ1-2 and V is TRBV6-1; tentatively, D is TRBD1 (5 bases). Trimming took off 5 bases at V and 8 bases at J, with 15 bases between the two ends. CDR1 is MNHNS and CDR2 is SASEGT in the germline V gene. CDR3 size: 13 residues. The CDR3 coding sequence is TGTGCCAGCAGTACCCGGGACGCCGGGGGCTACACCTTC. This codes for CASSTRDAGGYTF.

The sample holds one count of this clone. This sequence joins TRBV15 and TRBJ1-1; 7 bases agree with TRBD1. CDR1 is LNHNV, CDR2 YYDKDF, per germline (reference sequence). J lost 0 bases, V lost 0 bases, and 4 bases had no gene match. The CDR3 runs to 16 residues. The CDR3 loop is CATSRDGDSMNTEAFF. The CDR3 DNA reads TGTGCCACCAGCAGAGATGGGGACAGCATGAACACTGAAGCTTTCTTT.

V and J are TRBV5-6 and TRBJ2-1, with D maybe TRBD1 (5 bases). V lost 2 bases and J lost 2, with 11 bases in between. Germline V gives CDR1 SGHDT, CDR2 YYEEEE. The CDR3 totals 15 residues. This CDR3 is CASSFSQGPYNEQFF. The CDR3 DNA sequence: TGTGCCAGCAGCTTCAGTCAGGGCCCCTACAATGAGCAGTTCTTC.

The V call is TRBV6-1, the J call TRBJ2-7; no firm D call. The CDR3 has 14 residues. V dropped 6 bases and J dropped 2 bases, with 14 bases sitting between them. Germline values: CDR1 MNHNS, CDR2 SASEGT. CDR3 DNA: TGTGCCAGCAGGGGCGCTGGCGGACCCTACGAGCAGTACTTC. It encodes CASRGAGGPYEQYF.

The rearrangement links TRBV28 to TRBJ1-1, with D uncertain. Deletions cut 3 bases from V and 1 base from J, with 9 bases between. In germline, CDR1 is MDHEN, CDR2 SYDVKM. The CDR3 extends over 14 amino acids. The CDR3 nucleotides are TGTGCCAGCAGTTTGCGACGGAAGAACACTGAAGCTTTCTTT. The encoded protein is CASSLRRKNTEAFF.

The V call is TRBV6-1, the J call TRBJ1-2; D uncertain. From germline, CDR1 is MNHNS and CDR2 SASEGT. The CDR3 has 14 residues. Trimming removed 6 bases from V and 0 bases from J, with 11 bases in between. CDR3 amino acids: CASRPTLANYGYTF. The CDR3 coding sequence is TGTGCCAGCAGACCGACGCTAGCTAACTATGGCTACACCTTC.

The chain combines TRBV7-9 with TRBJ2-4, with a tentative D call TRBD1 (5 bases). V lost 6 bases to trimming and J lost 3 bases, with 18 bases between them. This CDR3 region has 16 residues. Germline-derived CDR1 and CDR2 are SEHNR and FQNEAQ (reference sequence). In DNA, the CDR3 is TGTGCCAGCAGTGCTCCCCAGGGAATAGGCAAAAACATTCAGTACTTC. Protein sequence: CASSAPQGIGKNIQYF.

The chain carries TRBV29-1 and TRBJ1-1; D is possibly TRBD1 (6 bases). Trimming took 7 bases from V and 3 from J, leaving 18 bases between them. The CDR3 extends over 14 amino acids. Germline V gene lookup returns CDR1 SQVTM and CDR2 ANQGSEA. CDR3 DNA: TGCAGCGCCGGGAGTCTGGGGGCTTACACTGAAGCTTTCTTT. It specifies CSAGSLGAYTEAFF.

The gene calls are TRBV5-4 and TRBJ1-1; 8 nucleotides match TRBD1. Germline V gene data show CDR1 as SGHNT and CDR2 as YYREEE (reference sequence). Germline trimming cut 5 bases from V and 0 bases from J; bases unmatched to any gene: 9. The CDR3 totals 16 residues. CDR3: CASSIPRQGLNTEAFF. For the CDR3, the DNA is TGTGCCAGCAGTATCCCTAGACAGGGGCTGAACACTGAAGCTTTCTTT.